The T cell receptor beta chain described here comes from a study of Ad26.COV2.S vaccination and SARS-CoV-2 variants (dated by TCRdb to the early 2020s). Turning to the overall study: Vaccine-arm donors came from COV1001, a multicentre, randomized, double-blind, placebo-controlled phase I-IIa trial of Ad26.COV2.S in healthy adults. The TCR-sequenced set comprised approximately 32 samples: some 19 Ad26.COV2.S vaccine recipients, 5 placebo recipients and 8 SARS-CoV-2 convalescent individuals. Investigators did not know the trial group allocation while performing experiments and assessing outcomes. Sequencing of the TCRbeta repertoire served to evaluate the specificity and breadth of SARS-CoV-2-reactive T cell receptors following Ad26.COV2.S vaccination. Ad26.COV2.S was administered intramuscularly at a dose of 5x10^10 or 1x10^11 viral particles, either as one shot or as two shots given 56 days apart. Trial participants were randomized into five groups of five, in which low-dose or high-dose Ad26.COV2.S was given once or twice, or placebo was given on both occasions.

The paper's findings and limits, for the study overall: Ad26.COV2.S recipients had higher spike-specific TCR breadth than placebo recipients (P = 0.0014). Substantial breadth of spike-specific CD8+ and CD4+ T cell responses was reported after vaccination. Vaccine and placebo recipients had comparable non-spike TCR breadth, which fits with the vaccine containing only spike. The study lacked the statistical power to compare responses across vaccine doses or regimens. The authors noted that the TCR breadth and depth analyses may have underestimated total T cell responses.

The CDR3 goes from the cysteine to the phenylalanine over 13 residues. The entry retains the CDR3 DNA only, 39 bases that are in frame from base 1. V was cut back by 9 bases and J by 4 bases, leaving a gap of 12 bases between them. Taken from the germline V gene, the CDR1 and CDR2 loops are SNHLY and FYNNEI. The immunoSEQ Assay was used to sequence TCRbeta CDR3 regions. After extraction, genomic DNA underwent amplification by bias-controlled multiplex PCR, followed by high-throughput sequencing. The paper's processing steps were these. To quantify the absolute abundance of every unique TCRbeta CDR3 region, sequences were collapsed and filtered. T cell fraction was estimated by normalizing TCRbeta template counts to usable DNA, with usable DNA measured through amplification of reference genes found in all nucleated cells. Repertoire TCRs were annotated as SARS-CoV-2-specific by exact matching of V gene, CDR3 amino acid sequence and J gene to a known reactive TCR set. The reference SARS-CoV-2 TCR set was obtained from MIRA and was filtered for enrichment in COVID-19-positive ImmuneCODE repertoires, whereby public or cross-reactive TCRs were removed. Using the MIRA antigens, annotated TCRs were further analysed by specific ORF or by position within an ORF. Breadth was defined as annotated unique rearrangements over total unique productive rearrangements; depth was the summed frequency of those rearrangements. Group comparisons of TCR breadth used two-sided Wilcoxon rank-sum tests. TCRdb took this table from immuneACCESS and kept in-frame rearrangements with V and J called. Such tables lack part of the clones; where checked against another copy, unresolved V genes explain under half of the gap, and the rest is unexplained. V, J and clone size were drawn from that table, and D and trimming were deduced from the DNA. Within this sample are more than 300,000 clones, with 85% of them counted one time only. The top ten constitute around 2% of the sample.

What the treatment or condition label conveys for this sample: about 20 received Ad26.COV2.S at low or high dose, single or two shots; five or six received placebo; per-sample allocation not given. For vaccine and placebo recipients, the sequenced repertoires came from samples collected on day 63 after the first injection. Cohort 1b enrolled roughly 25 adults aged 18-55 years at a single site in Boston, USA, between 29 July and 7 August 2020. Ad26.COV2.S was a replication-incompetent adenovirus type 26 vector that expressed a prefusion-stabilized SARS-CoV-2 spike protein derived from the original Wuhan strain. About this clone itself: It has no known antigen specificity. No much larger clonotype is one base removed from it; base qualities were not supplied.

Sample: peripheral blood, taken in a trial of Ad26.COV2.S vaccine versus placebo. The receptor's source is a person aged 18-60 years who received the Ad26.COV2.S COVID-19 vaccine or a placebo. The chain couples TRBV2 to TRBJ2-2, with no reliable assignment of the D segment. For the CDR3, the sequence is CARALPRTGELFF. The nucleotides read TGTGCCAGGGCCCTCCCTCGCACCGGGGAGCTGTTTTTT.